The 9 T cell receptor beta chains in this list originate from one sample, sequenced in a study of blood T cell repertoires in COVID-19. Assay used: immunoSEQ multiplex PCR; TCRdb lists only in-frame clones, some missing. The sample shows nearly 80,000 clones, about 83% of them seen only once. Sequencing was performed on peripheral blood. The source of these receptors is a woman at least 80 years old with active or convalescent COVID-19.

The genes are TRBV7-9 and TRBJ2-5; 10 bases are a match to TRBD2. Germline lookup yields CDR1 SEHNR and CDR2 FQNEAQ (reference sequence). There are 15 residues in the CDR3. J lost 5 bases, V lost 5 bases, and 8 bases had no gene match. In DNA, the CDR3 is TGTGCCAGCAGCCCCCGACTAGCGGGTGGGGAGACCCAGTACTTC. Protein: CASSPRLAGGETQYF.

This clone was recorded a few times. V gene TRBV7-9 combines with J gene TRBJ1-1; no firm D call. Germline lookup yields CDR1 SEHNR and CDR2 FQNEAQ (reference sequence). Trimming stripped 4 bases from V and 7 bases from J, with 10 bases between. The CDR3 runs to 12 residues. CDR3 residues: CASSYSTIEAFF. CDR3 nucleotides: TGTGCCAGCAGCTACAGTACCATTGAAGCTTTCTTT.

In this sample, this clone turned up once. CDR3 DNA sequence: TGTGCCAGCAGTAGCCGCGGCAGGGGCCCCGGGGAGCTGTTTTTT. It yields the protein CASSSRGRGPGELFF. The rearrangement links TRBV7-6 to TRBJ2-2; tentative D call: TRBD1 (6 bases). V lost 6 bases to trimming and J lost 6 bases, with 17 bases between them. The CDR3 has 15 residues. Germline loops: CDR1 SGHVS, CDR2 FNYEAQ.

The CDR3, as DNA: TGTGCCAGCTCACGCAGGGTGGACACTGAAGCTTTCTTT. It specifies CASSRRVDTEAFF. The chain employs TRBV18 and TRBJ1-1, with D possibly being TRBD1 (5 bases). Germline-derived CDR1 and CDR2 are KGHSH and LQKENI. Trimming cost V 4 bases and J 3 bases, with 9 bases left between them. The CDR3 consists of 13 residues. Looking up the rest from reference TRBV18 and TRBJ1-1 gives the full variable domain: NAGVMQNPRHLVRRRGQEARLRCSPMKGHSHVYWYRQLPEEGLKFMVYLQKENIIDESGMPKERFSAEFPKEGPSILRIQQVVRGDSAAYFCASSRRVDTEAFFGQGTRLTVV.

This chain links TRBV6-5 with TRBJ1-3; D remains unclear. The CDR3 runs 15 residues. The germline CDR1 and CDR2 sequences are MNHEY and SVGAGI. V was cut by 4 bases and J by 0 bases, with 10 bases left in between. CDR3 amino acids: CASSSRLFSGNTIYF. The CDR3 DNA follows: TGTGCCAGCAGTTCGCGACTCTTCTCTGGAAACACCATATATTTT.

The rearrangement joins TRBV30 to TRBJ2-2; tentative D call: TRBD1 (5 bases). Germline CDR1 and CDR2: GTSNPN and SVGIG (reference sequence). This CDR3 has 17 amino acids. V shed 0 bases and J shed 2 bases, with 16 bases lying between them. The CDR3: CAWSVLSGRSNTGELFF. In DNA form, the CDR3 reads TGTGCCTGGAGTGTACTGTCAGGGCGTAGTAACACCGGGGAGCTGTTTTTT.

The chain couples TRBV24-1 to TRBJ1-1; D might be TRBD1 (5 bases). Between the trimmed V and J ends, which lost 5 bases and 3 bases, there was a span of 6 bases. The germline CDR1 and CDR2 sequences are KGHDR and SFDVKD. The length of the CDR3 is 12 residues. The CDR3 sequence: CATSGQYTEAFF. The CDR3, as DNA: TGTGCCACCAGTGGACAGTACACTGAAGCTTTCTTT.

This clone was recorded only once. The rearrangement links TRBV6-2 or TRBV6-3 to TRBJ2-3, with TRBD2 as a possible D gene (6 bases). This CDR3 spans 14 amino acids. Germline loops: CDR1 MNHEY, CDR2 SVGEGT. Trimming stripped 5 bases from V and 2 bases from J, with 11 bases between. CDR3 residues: CASSVGRFTDTQYF. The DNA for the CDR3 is TGTGCCAGCAGTGTCGGGAGATTCACAGATACGCAGTATTTT.

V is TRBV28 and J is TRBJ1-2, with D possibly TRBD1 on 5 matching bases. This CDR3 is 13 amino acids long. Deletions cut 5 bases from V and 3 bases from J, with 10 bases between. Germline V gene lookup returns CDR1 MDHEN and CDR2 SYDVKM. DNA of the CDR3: TGTGCCAGCAGTCCAGCGACAGACTATGGCTACACCTTC. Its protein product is CASSPATDYGYTF.